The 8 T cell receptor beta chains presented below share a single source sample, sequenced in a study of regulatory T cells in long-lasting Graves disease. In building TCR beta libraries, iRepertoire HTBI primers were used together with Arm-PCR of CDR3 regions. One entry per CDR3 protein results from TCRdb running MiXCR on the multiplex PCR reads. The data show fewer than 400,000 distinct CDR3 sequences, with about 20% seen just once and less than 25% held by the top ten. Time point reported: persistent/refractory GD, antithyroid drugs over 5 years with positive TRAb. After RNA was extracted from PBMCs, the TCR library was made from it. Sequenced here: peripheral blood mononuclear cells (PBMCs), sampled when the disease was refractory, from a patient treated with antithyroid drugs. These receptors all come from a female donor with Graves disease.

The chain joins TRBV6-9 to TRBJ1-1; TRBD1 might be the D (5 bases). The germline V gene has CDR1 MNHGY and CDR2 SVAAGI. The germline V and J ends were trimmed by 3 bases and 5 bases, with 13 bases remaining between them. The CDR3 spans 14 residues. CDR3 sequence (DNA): TGTGCCAGCAGTTACGCAGGGAGAAGGACTGAAGCTTTCTTT. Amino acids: CASSYAGRRTEAFF.

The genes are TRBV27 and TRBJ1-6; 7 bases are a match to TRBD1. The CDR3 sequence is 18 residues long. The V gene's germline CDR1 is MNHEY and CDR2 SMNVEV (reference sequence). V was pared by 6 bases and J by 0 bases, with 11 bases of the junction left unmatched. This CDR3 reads CASSPGQSKSSYNSPLHF. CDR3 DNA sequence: TGTGCCAGCAGCCCGGGACAGTCGAAAAGCTCCTATAATTCACCCCTCCACTTT.

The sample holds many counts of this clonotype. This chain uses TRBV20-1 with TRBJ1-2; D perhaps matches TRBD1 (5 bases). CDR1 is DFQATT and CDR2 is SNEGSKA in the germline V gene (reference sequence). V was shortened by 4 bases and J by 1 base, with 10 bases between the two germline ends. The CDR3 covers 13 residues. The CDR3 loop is CSAIRDLNYGYTF. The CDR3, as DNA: TGCAGTGCTATCCGGGACCTTAACTATGGCTACACCTTC.

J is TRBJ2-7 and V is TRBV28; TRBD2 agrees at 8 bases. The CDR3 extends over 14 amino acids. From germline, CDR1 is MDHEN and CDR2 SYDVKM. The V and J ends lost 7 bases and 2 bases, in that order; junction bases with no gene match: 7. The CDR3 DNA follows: TGTGCCAGCAAAACTAGCGGTCTGACCTACGAGCAGTACTTC. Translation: CASKTSGLTYEQYF.

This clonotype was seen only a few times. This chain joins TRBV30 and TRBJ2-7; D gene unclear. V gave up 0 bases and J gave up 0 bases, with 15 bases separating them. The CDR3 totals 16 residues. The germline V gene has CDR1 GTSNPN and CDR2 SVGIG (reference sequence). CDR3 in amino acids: CAWSVSPGLFSYEQYF. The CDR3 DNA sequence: TGTGCCTGGAGTGTTTCCCCCGGGTTGTTCTCCTACGAGCAGTACTTC.

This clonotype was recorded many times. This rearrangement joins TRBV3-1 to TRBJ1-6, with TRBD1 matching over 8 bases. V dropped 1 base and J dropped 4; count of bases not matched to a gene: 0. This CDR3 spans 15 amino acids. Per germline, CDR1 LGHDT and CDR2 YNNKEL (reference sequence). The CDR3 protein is CASSQGTGYNSPLHF. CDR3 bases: TGTGCCAGCAGCCAAGGGACAGGGTATAATTCACCCCTCCACTTT.

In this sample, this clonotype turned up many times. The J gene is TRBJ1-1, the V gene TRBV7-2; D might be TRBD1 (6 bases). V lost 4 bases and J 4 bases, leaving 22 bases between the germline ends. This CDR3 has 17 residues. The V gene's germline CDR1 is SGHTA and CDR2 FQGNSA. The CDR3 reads CASSSNRGGAGLTEAFF. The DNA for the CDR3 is TGTGCCAGCAGCTCCAATAGGGGGGGCGCGGGTCTCACTGAAGCTTTCTTT.

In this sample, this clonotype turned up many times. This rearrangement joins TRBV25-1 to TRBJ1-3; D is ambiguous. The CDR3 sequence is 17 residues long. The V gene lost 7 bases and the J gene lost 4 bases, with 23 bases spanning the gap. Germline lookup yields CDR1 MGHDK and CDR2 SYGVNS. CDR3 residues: CASTYLPGSPFGNTIYF. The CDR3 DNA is TGTGCCAGCACCTACCTCCCCGGGAGCCCGTTCGGAAACACCATATATTTT.